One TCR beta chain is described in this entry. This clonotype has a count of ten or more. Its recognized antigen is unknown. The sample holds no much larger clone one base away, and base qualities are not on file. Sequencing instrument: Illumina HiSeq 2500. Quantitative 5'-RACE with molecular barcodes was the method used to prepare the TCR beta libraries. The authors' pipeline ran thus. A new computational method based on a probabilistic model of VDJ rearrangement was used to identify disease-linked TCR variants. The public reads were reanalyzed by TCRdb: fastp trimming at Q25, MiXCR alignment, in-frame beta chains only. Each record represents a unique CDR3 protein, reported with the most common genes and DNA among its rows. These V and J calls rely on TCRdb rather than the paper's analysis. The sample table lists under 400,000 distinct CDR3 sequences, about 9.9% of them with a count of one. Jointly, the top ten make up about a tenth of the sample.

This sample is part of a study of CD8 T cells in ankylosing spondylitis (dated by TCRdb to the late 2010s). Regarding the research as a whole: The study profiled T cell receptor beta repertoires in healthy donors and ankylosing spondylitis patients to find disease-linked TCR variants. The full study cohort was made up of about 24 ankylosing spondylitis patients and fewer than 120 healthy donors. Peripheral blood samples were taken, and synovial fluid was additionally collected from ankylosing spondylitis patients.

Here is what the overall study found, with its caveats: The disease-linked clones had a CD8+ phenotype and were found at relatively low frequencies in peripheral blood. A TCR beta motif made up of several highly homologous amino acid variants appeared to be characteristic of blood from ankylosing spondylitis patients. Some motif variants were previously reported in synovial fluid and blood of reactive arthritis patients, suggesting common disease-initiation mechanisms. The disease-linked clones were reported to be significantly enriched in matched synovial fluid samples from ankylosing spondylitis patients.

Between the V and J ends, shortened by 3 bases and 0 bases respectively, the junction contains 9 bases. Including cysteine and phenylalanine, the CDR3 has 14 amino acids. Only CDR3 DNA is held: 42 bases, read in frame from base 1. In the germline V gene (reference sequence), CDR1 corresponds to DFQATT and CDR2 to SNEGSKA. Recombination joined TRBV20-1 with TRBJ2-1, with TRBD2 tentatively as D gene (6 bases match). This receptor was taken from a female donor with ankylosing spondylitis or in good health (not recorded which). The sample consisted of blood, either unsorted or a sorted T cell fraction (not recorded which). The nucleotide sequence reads TGCAGTGCTAGTCGCGGGGACTCCTACAATGAGCAGTTCTTC. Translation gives CSASRGDSYNEQFF.